Below, 19 T cell receptor beta chains from the same sample are listed, as sequenced in a study of blood T cell repertoires in COVID-19. Here immunoSEQ multiplex PCR was the method, and the copy in TCRdb shows in-frame clones only, minus some. The repertoire includes 250,000 to 350,000 clones, 70% to 90% of them detected once, and around 12% sits in the top ten. Sequencing was carried out using peripheral blood. Receptor source: an older woman with acute or convalescent COVID-19.

This clone has more than one count but fewer than ten. This rearrangement joins TRBV7-2 to TRBJ2-1; 8 bases are a match to TRBD1. Germline V CDR1 and CDR2: SGHTA, FQGNSA. J gave up 5 bases and V 5 bases, and 14 bases lay outside the gene matches. The CDR3 totals 17 residues. CDR3 in amino acids: CASSPQQGEIFNNEQFF. The CDR3 DNA sequence: TGTGCCAGCAGCCCACAACAGGGGGAAATTTTTAACAATGAGCAGTTCTTC.

The rearrangement joins TRBV3-1 (or the pseudogene TRBV3-2) to TRBJ1-6; no clear D. The germline CDR1 and CDR2 sequences are LGHDT and YNNKEL (reference sequence). This CDR3 spans 14 amino acids. V lost 2 bases to trimming and J lost 2 bases, with 4 bases between them. This CDR3 is CASSQSAYNSPLHF. The CDR3 bases are TGTGCCAGCAGCCAATCGGCCTATAATTCACCCCTCCACTTT.

This sequence joins TRBV6-5 and TRBJ1-6; D uncertain. Germline values: CDR1 MNHEY, CDR2 SVGAGI. The CDR3 loop spans 16 amino acids. The ends were cut back, 0 bases at V and 0 bases at J, with 6 bases in the middle. CDR3 amino acids: CASSYSFISYNSPLHF. CDR3 in DNA: TGTGCCAGCAGTTACTCGTTTATCTCCTATAATTCACCCCTCCACTTT.

This clone was counted between two and nine times. V and J are TRBV30 and TRBJ1-5, with a weak D call TRBD1 (5 bases). CDR1 and CDR2 from the germline V gene are GTSNPN and SVGIG (reference sequence). This CDR3 region has 13 residues. Trimming removed 0 bases at V and 4 bases at J, with 7 bases between. The chain's CDR3 is CAWSVGQNQPQHF. The CDR3, as DNA: TGTGCCTGGAGTGTCGGACAAAATCAGCCCCAGCATTTT. Looking up the rest from reference TRBV30 and TRBJ1-5 gives the full variable domain: SQTIHQWPATLVQPVGSPLSLECTVEGTSNPNLYWYRQAAGRGLQLLFYSVGIGQISSEVPQNLSASRPQDRQFILSSKKLLLSDSGFYLCAWSVGQNQPQHFGDGTRLSIL.

The CDR3 DNA sequence: TGTGCCAGCAAGTGGCAAGTACAAGAGACCCAGTACTTC. Translated, it gives CASKWQVQETQYF. The chain links TRBV7-2 to TRBJ2-5; D is unclear. This CDR3 is built from 13 residues. The germline V gene has CDR1 SGHTA and CDR2 FQGNSA. V dropped 7 bases and J dropped 2 bases, with 11 bases sitting between them.

This rearrangement joins TRBV19 to TRBJ2-1, with 7 nucleotides matching TRBD2. Looked up from germline, CDR1 is LNHDA and CDR2 is SQIVND (reference sequence). The J segment lost 7 bases and the V segment lost 5 bases, leaving 5 bases of the junction unmatched. CDR3 length: 13 residues. CDR3 protein: CASSSSSGNEQFF. The CDR3 DNA sequence: TGTGCCAGTAGTTCAAGTAGCGGGAATGAGCAGTTCTTC.

The V gene is TRBV6-2 or TRBV6-3, the J gene TRBJ1-1, with TRBD1 matching 7 bases. Germline values: CDR1 MNHEY, CDR2 SVGEGT. The CDR3 contains 14 residues. V was clipped by 5 bases and J by 1 base; unmatched bases: 4. CDR3 bases: TGTGCCAGCAGTCTACAGGGGAAGAACACTGAAGCTTTCTTT. This translates into CASSLQGKNTEAFF.

This chain uses TRBV5-8 with TRBJ2-3, with D uncertain. The germline V and J ends were trimmed by 5 bases and 0 bases, with 16 bases remaining between them. The V gene's germline CDR1 is SGHTS and CDR2 YDEGEE. This CDR3 has 16 residues. CDR3 nucleotide sequence: TGTGCCAGCAGGTTAGCCGACTTATCTAGCACAGATACGCAGTATTTT. Its protein is CASRLADLSSTDTQYF.

The count of this clone is one. The V call is TRBV30, the J call TRBJ2-3; maybe TRBD1 (6 bases). There are 13 residues in the CDR3. V gave up 2 bases and J gave up 5 bases, with 11 bases separating them. From germline, CDR1 is GTSNPN and CDR2 SVGIG (reference sequence). For the CDR3, the DNA is TGTGCCTGGAGTAATGGGGGCCAAGATACGCAGTATTTT. This encodes CAWSNGGQDTQYF.

The chain uses TRBV5-4 and TRBJ1-2, with D unclear. Trimming cost V 3 bases and J 3 bases, with 9 bases left between them. The CDR3 consists of 13 residues. Germline-derived CDR1 and CDR2 are SGHNT and YYREEE (reference sequence). This CDR3 is CASSSVSDYGYTF. The CDR3 DNA is TGTGCCAGCAGCTCCGTATCCGACTATGGCTACACCTTC. The full variable domain, rest sourced from reference TRBV5-4 and TRBJ1-2, is ETGVTQSPTHLIKTRGQQVTLRCSSQSGHNTVSWYQQALGQGPQFIFQYYREEENGRGNFPPRFSGLQFPNYSSELNVNALELDDSALYLCASSSVSDYGYTFGSGTRLTVV.

The V gene is TRBV2, the J gene TRBJ2-5, with D maybe TRBD1 (5 bases). V lost 6 bases, J lost 5 bases, and 16 bases lay in between. Per the germline V gene, CDR1 is SNHLY and CDR2 is FYNNEI. The CDR3 runs to 14 residues. CDR3 coding DNA: TGTGCCAGCAGGAAACCAGGGTTCGGGGAGACCCAGTACTTC. Its protein is CASRKPGFGETQYF.

The chain carries TRBV7-2 and TRBJ2-7; 11 positions agree with TRBD2. The CDR3 contains 16 residues. The germline V gene has CDR1 SGHTA and CDR2 FQGNSA. V shed 5 bases, J shed 5 bases, and the junction held 11 bases outside the gene matches. The CDR3, as DNA: TGTGCCAGCAGCCTCGCCGGGACTAGCGGTAGAGACGAGCAGTACTTC. This sequence encodes CASSLAGTSGRDEQYF.

The CDR3 spells CASSSNQETQYF. The CDR3 nucleotides are TGTGCCAGTAGCAGTAACCAAGAGACCCAGTACTTC. The V and J genes are TRBV19 and TRBJ2-5; D remains unclear. The CDR3 length is 12 residues. CDR1 and CDR2 (germline): LNHDA, SQIVND (reference sequence). Trimming cost V 6 bases and J 0 bases, with 5 bases left between them.

The rearrangement joins TRBV28 to TRBJ1-1; 9 bases line up with TRBD1. V trimming: 5 bases; J trimming: 10 bases; junction bases outside the gene matches: 14. CDR1 and CDR2 from the germline V gene are MDHEN and SYDVKM. The CDR3 is 15 residues long. This CDR3 is CASSRTGVGRVSAFF. CDR3 nucleotides: TGTGCCAGCAGTCGGACAGGGGTCGGCCGGGTGTCAGCTTTCTTT.

The sample holds a few counts of this clone. This chain uses TRBV6-5 with TRBJ1-6; D not resolved. The CDR3 has 12 amino acids. Germline CDR1 is MNHEY and CDR2 is SVGAGI. V dropped 6 bases and J dropped 10 bases, with 10 bases sitting between them. The CDR3 DNA sequence: TGTGCCAGCAGGAAACGGGAGTCACCCCTCCACTTT. Translation gives CASRKRESPLHF.

The J gene is TRBJ2-1, the V gene TRBV10-3; TRBD1 aligns across 8 bases. Germline V gene lookup returns CDR1 ENHRY and CDR2 SYGVKD. V was clipped by 10 bases and J by 6 bases; unmatched bases: 11. This CDR3 spans 14 amino acids. CDR3 loop: CATGQGASLNEQFF. The DNA for the CDR3 is TGTGCCACCGGTCAGGGGGCGTCTCTCAATGAGCAGTTCTTC.

V gene TRBV6-2 or TRBV6-3 combines with J gene TRBJ2-2; no definite D call. Germline-derived CDR1 and CDR2 are MNHEY and SVGEGT. With 5 bases removed from V and 1 base from J, the gap between germline ends came to 5 bases. This CDR3 has 13 amino acids. The CDR3 spells CASSPLNTGELFF. CDR3 nucleotide sequence: TGTGCCAGCAGTCCCTTGAACACCGGGGAGCTGTTTTTT.

V gene TRBV29-1 combines with J gene TRBJ1-1, with 7 bases lining up with TRBD1. The CDR3 is 13 residues long. Germline lookup yields CDR1 SQVTM and CDR2 ANQGSEA. V trimming: 2 bases; J trimming: 11 bases; junction bases outside the gene matches: 11. CDR3 loop: CSVERWTGQQAFF. DNA of the CDR3: TGCAGCGTTGAAAGGTGGACAGGCCAGCAGGCTTTCTTT.

This rearrangement joins TRBV3-1 (or the pseudogene TRBV3-2) to TRBJ1-2; D gene uncertain. Germline values: CDR1 LGHDT, CDR2 YNNKEL (reference sequence). V was shortened by 2 bases and J by 5 bases, with 15 bases between the two germline ends. This CDR3 region has 15 residues. CDR3 DNA: TGTGCCAGCAGCCAACGTAACCAGATTTCGTATGGCTACACCTTC. Its protein product is CASSQRNQISYGYTF.